The clone carrying this T cell receptor (beta chain) was observed many times. Its antigen is not known. The source of the sample is a study of identical twins. Notes on the study in general: Surplus twin overlap in beta out-of-frame sequences was less pronounced. Shared out-of-frame alpha sequences (those common to twins) showed excess low generation probability.

CDR3 length: 16 residues. Germline V CDR1 and CDR2: MGHDK, SYGVNS. The V end lost 3 bases, the J end lost 4 bases, and 18 bases lay between the germline ends. From the 5' RACE reads, TCRdb called clonotypes with MiXCR, one entry per CDR3 protein. The sample lists around 290,000 distinct CDR3 sequences, roughly 8.6% occurring once. This same sample was also taken into another study, of yellow fever vaccine responses in identical twins.

The sequencing input was CD8+ T cells sorted from blood. This chain links TRBV25-1 with TRBJ2-5, with D possibly TRBD1 on 6 matching bases. The clonotype originates from a woman under 30 in good health. The CDR3 nucleotides read TGTGCCAGCAGTGATTGGTCCAGGGGAACTGGAGAGACCCAGTACTTC. Encoded protein: CASSDWSRGTGETQYF.